The text below deals with one T cell receptor (beta chain). This specimen belongs to a study of blood T cell repertoires in COVID-19. Assay: immunoSEQ multiplex PCR; the TCRdb copy retains only in-frame clones and omits some. The sample consists of about 74,000 clones, approximately 80% of them appearing once. Germline CDR1 reads MNHEY; CDR2 reads SMNVEV (reference sequence). The CDR3 loop spans 14 amino acids. V gave up 6 bases and J gave up 2 bases; unmatched junction bases: 6. This sequence joins TRBV27 and TRBJ2-7; TRBD1 matches 8 bases. The TCR comes from a human donor in a cohort sampled during active COVID-19. The sample consisted of peripheral blood. CDR3 protein: CASRQQGDPYEQYF. CDR3 coding DNA: TGTGCCAGCAGGCAACAGGGGGACCCCTACGAGCAGTACTTC.